The subject of this entry is one T cell receptor (beta chain). Its antigen is still unknown. The sample belongs to a study of monozygotic twins with inflammatory bowel disease. General study results and limits: Patients received differing immunosuppressive treatments, which may have added variability to their repertoires.

The template-switching step introduced UMIs that carried a 6-nucleotide sample barcode. For both chains, the TCRalpha and TCRbeta cDNA went through two nested PCRs of approximately 16 and 10 cycles. TCRdb derives one entry per CDR3 protein from the 5' RACE reads, leaving out DNA. This sample contains about 300,000 distinct CDR3 sequences. This TCR came from a human donor with ulcerative colitis or Crohn's disease, or a healthy co-twin of an affected twin (not recorded which). The sample comprised blood.

The CDR3 is CSAGTNTEAFF. The chain combines TRBV20-1 with TRBJ1-1; TCRdb's D call, TRBD1, is unchecked because there is no DNA. There are 11 residues in the CDR3. Germline V gives CDR1 DFQATT, CDR2 SNEGSKA (reference sequence).